This entry concerns a single TCR beta chain. The CDR3 runs 17 residues. The V gene's germline CDR1 is SGHVS and CDR2 FQNEAQ. Trimming shortened V by 3 bases and J by 6 bases, and 21 bases separated the two germline ends. The sample is drawn from a study of blood T cell repertoires in COVID-19. About the research overall: PBMCs, B-cell-depleted T cells, or T cells were the source of the cDNA or gDNA that made up the material.

In the original processing: Amplifying reference gene primers gave estimates of nucleated cell counts. The method was immunoSEQ multiplex PCR; TCRdb's version includes in-frame clones alone and lacks a portion of them. That table gives V, J and clone size, and the DNA gave D and trimming. Here the sample spans roughly 200,000 clones, about 88% being singletons. Sequencing was carried out using peripheral blood. The chain has TRBV7-8 and TRBJ1-5, with D perhaps matching TRBD1 (5 bases). This receptor was taken from a man aged 35-49 years with active or convalescent COVID-19. Here the CDR3 reads CASSFSVRTREGQPQHF. CDR3 DNA: TGTGCCAGCAGCTTCAGCGTCAGGACAAGGGAGGGTCAGCCCCAGCATTTT. Together with reference TRBV7-8 and TRBJ1-5, the CDR3 gives the full variable domain: GAGVSQSPRYKVAKRGQDVALRCDPISGHVSLFWYQQALGQGPEFLTYFQNEAQLDKSGLPSDRFFAERPEGSVSTLKIQRTQQEDSAVYLCASSFSVRTREGQPQHFGDGTRLSIL.